This TCR beta chain stems from a study of human T cells and chemical hapten exposure. Study background: Each patient's scalp received weekly diphenylcyclopropenone throughout the roughly 25-week study.

In its sample, this clonotype was seen many times. The length of the CDR3 is 15 residues. Germline lookup yields CDR1 DFQATT and CDR2 SNEGSKA (reference sequence). With 1 base removed from V and 4 bases from J, the gap between germline ends came to 14 bases. Using its own MiXCR run on the RACE reads, TCRdb lists one record per CDR3 protein. In the table there are around 100,000 distinct CDR3 sequences, around 10% of which are singletons. Time point reported: patch test 1, 2 weeks after DPC sensitization. Described treatment: therapeutic diphenylcyclopropenone sensitization with weekly scalp DPC. Sequencing used whole blood, obtained in connection with sensitization to the hapten diphenylcyclopropenone (DPC). This receptor was obtained from a woman aged 40 to 50 with alopecia areata. Some clones in this sample may be carry-over from other donors' samples. This chain uses TRBV20-1 with TRBJ1-3; a weak D match, TRBD1 (6 bases). CDR3 bases: TGCAGTGCTAGAGGAAGGCCAGGGGAAGGAAACACCATATATTTT. This codes for CSARGRPGEGNTIYF.